The next 10 T cell receptor beta chains were all read from a single sample in a study of T cells after yellow fever vaccination (dated by TCRdb to about 2019). The library relied on 5' RACE. The listed sequencing device is Illumina NovaSeq 6000. The public reads were reprocessed in TCRdb via fastp at Q25 and MiXCR, keeping in-frame beta chains. Under each unique CDR3 protein, matching rows form one entry showing the most common genes and DNA. The sample includes approximately 330,000 distinct CDR3 sequences, with approximately 4% observed a single time. Around 23% of the sample is taken by the ten largest. The meaning of the sample's treatment or condition label: live attenuated yellow fever vaccine strain. The source material was PBMCs, sampled 5 days after the yellow fever booster vaccination. The receptors originated from a man younger than 30 who received the YFV17D yellow fever vaccine.

The gene calls are TRBV5-1 and TRBJ2-1, with D unresolved. V shed 0 bases and J shed 7 bases, with 14 bases lying between them. The CDR3 loop spans 15 amino acids. The germline CDR1 and CDR2 sequences are SGHRS and YFSETQ. Written as DNA, the CDR3 is TGCGCCAGCAGCTTGGCTCCGGACGTCGTTAATGAGCAGTTCTTC. It translates to CASSLAPDVVNEQFF.

The sample holds many counts of this clonotype. The chain recombines TRBV9 with TRBJ1-4, with 7 positions matching TRBD1. CDR3 length: 16 residues. J lost 5 bases, V lost 5 bases, and 12 bases had no gene match. Germline CDR1 reads SGDLS; CDR2 reads YYNGEE. The CDR3 DNA is TGTGCCAGCAGTCCAAGGGACAGACGATCGAATGAAAAACTGTTTTTT. It codes for CASSPRDRRSNEKLFF. Variable domain in full (rest from reference TRBV9 and TRBJ1-4): DSGVTQTPKHLITATGQRVTLRCSPRSGDLSVYWYQQSLDQGLQFLIQYYNGEERAKGNILERFSAQQFPDLHSELNLSSLELGDSALYFCASSPRDRRSNEKLFFGSGTQLSVL.

The CDR3 is CASSAGGHNEKLFF. CDR3 in DNA: TGTGCCAGCAGCGCAGGGGGCCATAATGAAAAACTGTTTTTT. The chain combines TRBV7-2 with TRBJ1-4; TRBD1 aligns across 8 bases. The V gene's germline CDR1 is SGHTA and CDR2 FQGNSA. The CDR3 consists of 14 residues. The V and J ends lost 5 bases and 4 bases, in that order; junction bases with no gene match: 3.

The table lists this clonotype with many counts. This chain links TRBV14 with TRBJ2-1; possible D gene TRBD2, 6 bases. From germline, CDR1 is SGHDN and CDR2 FVKESK. Trimming left V 4 bases short and J 5 bases short, with 15 bases between. This CDR3 comprises 15 residues. CDR3 residues: CASSPTGTSHNEQFF. For the CDR3, the DNA is TGTGCCAGCAGCCCCACTGGGACTTCCCACAATGAGCAGTTCTTC.

This chain uses TRBV6-5 with TRBJ2-1, with a weak D call TRBD1 (6 bases). This CDR3 is 15 amino acids long. Trimming left V 0 bases short and J 8 bases short, with 14 bases between. Germline V gives CDR1 MNHEY, CDR2 SVGAGI. CDR3: CASSYSLWRQDEQFF. In DNA, the CDR3 is TGTGCCAGCAGTTACTCGCTCTGGAGACAGGATGAGCAGTTCTTC.

In the case of this clonotype: Because it lacks the conserved phenylalanine or tryptophan at the end, this CDR3 is likely a read error. The V call is TRBV7-6, the J call TRBJ2-1; D is uncertain. Trimming removed 6 bases at V and 9 bases at J, with 9 bases between. The CDR3 is made up of 11 amino acids. Germline values: CDR1 SGHVS, CDR2 FNYEAQ. CDR3: CASRPGFEQFL. The DNA for the CDR3 is TGTGCCAGCAGACCTGGGTTTGAGCAGTTCTTA.

This chain links TRBV30 with TRBJ2-5, with TRBD1 as a possible D gene (5 bases). The germline CDR1 and CDR2 sequences are GTSNPN and SVGIG (reference sequence). V lost 0 bases, J lost 1 base, and 6 bases lay in between. The CDR3 spans 13 residues. As DNA, the CDR3 is TGTGCCTGGAGTGTACAGGCCCAAGAGACCCAGTACTTC. Amino acids: CAWSVQAQETQYF.

This clonotype was seen a few times. V usage is TRBV9 and J usage is TRBJ1-1; no clear D. The CDR3 totals 22 residues. Germline CDR1 SGDLS, CDR2 YYNGEE. The V end was cut by 0 bases, the J end by 0 bases, with 30 bases between. CDR3 nucleotide sequence: TGTGCCAGCAGCGTAGAGTCCCCGGTTACAGCAGGTTCCAATTATCTGAACACTGAAGCTTTCTTT. It encodes CASSVESPVTAGSNYLNTEAFF.

This clonotype came up many times. The chain combines TRBV27 with TRBJ2-1; 8 positions agree with TRBD1. The CDR3 runs 14 residues. The germline gives CDR1 MNHEY, CDR2 SMNVEV (reference sequence). The V gene end was trimmed by 3 bases and the J gene end by 9 bases; junction bases not matched to a gene: 7. CDR3 region: CASSLTGDRSEQFF. DNA for the CDR3: TGTGCCAGCAGTTTGACAGGGGATAGGAGTGAGCAGTTCTTC.

This clonotype was found once. A read error is possible here, since a much larger clone lies one base away. This chain connects TRBV12-3 or TRBV12-4 to TRBJ1-1; D gene uncertain. Trimming stripped 3 bases from V and 0 bases from J, with 11 bases between. The CDR3 consists of 15 residues. In DNA, the CDR3 is TGTGCCAGCAGTTTTCAGCACGGATTGAACACTGAAGCTTTCTTT. Protein sequence: CASSFQHGLNTEAFF.